Below, 29 T cell receptor beta chains from the same sample are listed, as sequenced in a study of blood T cells in healthy people across ages. For the second PCR, which ran for 7 to 11 cycles, a sample-barcoded 5' primer and a J-beta primer mix were used. TCRdb passed the 5' RACE reads through MiXCR, listing each CDR3 protein once. This sample has hundreds of thousands of distinct CDR3 sequences; roughly 30% occur once, and the top ten carry 15% to 17%. The sequenced sample was blood. The source of these receptors is a woman over 75 in good health.

This clonotype was seen many times. The chain joins TRBV18 to TRBJ2-7; 8 positions agree with TRBD1. Germline V CDR1 and CDR2: KGHSH, LQKENI. With 6 bases clipped from V and 1 base from J, the junction kept 8 bases outside the gene matches. This CDR3 region has 15 residues. The CDR3 protein is CASSPLGTGSYEQYF. The DNA for the CDR3 is TGTGCCAGCTCTCCCCTCGGGACAGGATCCTACGAGCAGTACTTC.

This clonotype occurred many times. The gene calls are TRBV5-1 and TRBJ1-1, with D possibly matching TRBD1 (6 bases). Germline lookup yields CDR1 SGHRS and CDR2 YFSETQ. V lost 0 bases to trimming and J lost 2 bases, with 14 bases between them. The CDR3 runs to 16 residues. DNA of the CDR3: TGCGCCAGCAGCTTGGCCTTGGGGGCACAAAACACTGAAGCTTTCTTT. Amino acid sequence: CASSLALGAQNTEAFF.

This clonotype has only a few counts. V and J are TRBV7-9 and TRBJ2-1; D call uncertain. This CDR3 spans 16 amino acids. Germline assignment: CDR1 SEHNR and CDR2 FQNEAQ (reference sequence). The V end was cut by 0 bases, the J end by 7 bases, with 16 bases between. In DNA form, the CDR3 reads TGTGCCAGCAGCTTAGCTGCTAGTGTAATGGAGAATGAGCAGTTCTTC. Its protein is CASSLAASVMENEQFF.

J is TRBJ1-6 and V is TRBV14, with unresolved D. The CDR3 consists of 17 residues. Trimming cost V 1 base and J 7 bases, with 17 bases left between them. The germline gives CDR1 SGHDN, CDR2 FVKESK. CDR3 nucleotides: TGTGCCAGCAGCCAAGGGACGGGCACCTTTGGGAATTCACCCCTCCACTTT. As protein: CASSQGTGTFGNSPLHF.

With respect to this clonotype: This could be a read error, since a much larger clone is one nucleotide away. The CDR3 coding sequence is TGTGCCAGCAGTGAAGCGCTTAATCGGTACAATGAGCAGTACTTC. The encoded protein is CASSEALNRYNEQYF. This chain joins TRBV2 and TRBJ2-1; D not certain. With the DNA end fitting TRBJ2-7 better, the J assignment may be wrong. Germline CDR1 SNHLY, CDR2 FYNNEI. This CDR3 is built from 15 residues.

This rearrangement joins TRBV10-3 to TRBJ1-4, with 7 bases aligning to TRBD1. V gave up 0 bases and J gave up 8 bases; unmatched junction bases: 3. CDR1 is ENHRY and CDR2 is SYGVKD in the germline V gene. The CDR3 is 14 amino acids. DNA for the CDR3: TGTGCCATCAGTGAGTCGAGGGACAGAGAAAAACTGTTTTTT. Its translation is CAISESRDREKLFF.

The table lists this clonotype with many counts. The V call is TRBV7-3, the J call TRBJ2-7; 10 positions agree with TRBD1. The ends lost 5 bases at V and 4 bases at J; junction bases unmatched: 5. The germline V gene has CDR1 SGHTA and CDR2 FQGTGA. This CDR3 region has 14 residues. In nucleotides, the CDR3 is TGTGCCAGCAGCCAGAAGGGACAGGGGTACGAGCAGTACTTC. It encodes CASSQKGQGYEQYF.

This clonotype occurred many times. This rearrangement joins TRBV6-2 or TRBV6-3 to TRBJ2-7, with 9 bases identical to TRBD1. This CDR3 has 15 amino acids. Germline values: CDR1 MNHEY, CDR2 SVGEGT. V lost 7 bases, J lost 3 bases, and 10 bases stayed unmatched. The CDR3 loop is CASTDMTGGYYEQYF. DNA of the CDR3: TGTGCCAGCACCGATATGACAGGGGGGTACTACGAGCAGTACTTC.

V usage is TRBV20-1 and J usage is TRBJ1-6; D ambiguous. V lost 0 bases and J lost 11, with 17 bases in between. The CDR3 is made up of 15 amino acids. CDR1 and CDR2 from the germline V gene are DFQATT and SNEGSKA (reference sequence). CDR3 sequence: CSARDPREPTPPLHF. The CDR3 nucleotides are TGCAGTGCTAGAGATCCCCGGGAGCCCACTCCACCCCTCCACTTT.

This rearrangement joins TRBV20-1 to TRBJ2-2; TRBD2 matches at 7 bases. The CDR3 extends over 14 amino acids. Per germline, CDR1 DFQATT and CDR2 SNEGSKA (reference sequence). V was clipped by 3 bases and J by 0 bases; unmatched bases: 1. CDR3 nucleotide sequence: TGCAGTGCTAGGACTAGCTCGAACACCGGGGAGCTGTTTTTT. It codes for CSARTSSNTGELFF.

This clonotype was found many times. This rearrangement joins TRBV6-1 to TRBJ2-3; D call uncertain. This CDR3 comprises 15 residues. Germline CDR1 and CDR2: MNHNS and SASEGT. Trimming took 0 bases from V and 5 from J, leaving 12 bases between them. The CDR3 DNA reads as TGTGCCAGCAGTGAAGCGCTTCACCCCTTAGATACGCAGTATTTT. Translation gives CASSEALHPLDTQYF.

This clonotype was observed at least ten times. V is TRBV5-1 and J is TRBJ2-5; the D is unclear. Trimming stripped 0 bases from V and 4 bases from J, with 13 bases between. Per germline, CDR1 SGHRS and CDR2 YFSETQ. This CDR3 has 15 amino acids. CDR3 sequence (DNA): TGCGCCAGCAGCTTGGGTCCGACCTCAGGAGAGACCCAGTACTTC. It codes for CASSLGPTSGETQYF. Looking up the rest from reference TRBV5-1 and TRBJ2-5 gives the full variable domain: KAGVTQTPRYLIKTRGQQVTLSCSPISGHRSVSWYQQTPGQGLQFLFEYFSETQRNKGNFPGRFSGRQFSNSRSEMNVSTLELGDSALYLCASSLGPTSGETQYFGPGTRLLVL.

Details on this clonotype: A much larger clone lies a single base off, so this may be a read error. The chain employs TRBV6-6 and TRBJ1-2; TRBD1 aligns across 8 bases. The V gene end was trimmed by 6 bases and the J gene end by 7 bases; junction bases not matched to a gene: 10. This CDR3 has 14 amino acids. Germline V gene data show CDR1 as MNHNY and CDR2 as SVGAGI (reference sequence). This chain's CDR3 is CASRYQGTGGGYTF. The CDR3 DNA reads TGTGCCAGCAGGTACCAAGGGACAGGAGGTGGCTACACCTTC.

This clonotype has more than one count but fewer than ten. A read error is possible here, since a much larger clone lies one base away. This chain links TRBV29-1 with TRBJ1-2; possibly TRBD1 for D (6 bases). Germline V CDR1 and CDR2: SQVTM, ANQGSEA. Trimming removed 1 base from V and 8 bases from J, with 14 bases in between. The CDR3 consists of 13 residues. The CDR3 bases are TGCAGCGTTGAAGGCCAGGGGAGGGTCGGCTACACCTTC. Encoded protein: CSVEGQGRVGYTF. The full variable domain, with the rest looked up from reference TRBV29-1 and TRBJ1-2, is SAVISQKPSRDICQRGTSLTIQCQVDSQVTMMFWYRQQPGQSLTLIATANQGSEATYESGFVIDKFPISRPNLTFSTLTVSNMSPEDSSIYLCSVEGQGRVGYTFGSGTRLTVV.

This clonotype was counted ten times or more. The chain links TRBV7-2 to TRBJ2-5; no clear D gene. Germline V gene sequence: CDR1 SGHTA, CDR2 FQGNSA. This CDR3 spans 12 amino acids. V was pared by 6 bases and J by 5 bases, with 10 bases between. The CDR3 region is CASSPNRETQYF. In nucleotides, the CDR3 is TGTGCCAGCAGTCCTAACCGGGAGACCCAGTACTTC.

Turning to this clonotype: A much more abundant neighbour one base away suggests this may be a read error. This chain connects TRBV12-3 or TRBV12-4 to TRBJ1-1; 8 bases are a match to TRBD1. This CDR3 region has 12 residues. CDR3 nucleotides: TGTGTCAGCAGCTTCGGACAGGGTGCAGCTTTCTTT. This encodes CVSSFGQGAAFF.

The table lists this clonotype with many counts. The chain uses TRBV20-1 and TRBJ2-1; TRBD1 or TRBD2 may be the D gene (6 bases each). V lost 4 bases, J lost 0 bases, and 16 bases lay in between. The CDR3 totals 16 residues. Germline V lookup: CDR1 DFQATT, CDR2 SNEGSKA (reference sequence). DNA for the CDR3: TGCAGTGCTATCCCGGGGGCGGGGCGCTCCTACAATGAGCAGTTCTTC. Protein product: CSAIPGAGRSYNEQFF.

This clonotype was seen a handful of times. This sequence may be a read error, since a much larger clone differs from it by one base. V usage is TRBV7-2 and J usage is TRBJ2-5; 8 bases are shared with TRBD1. Trimming removed 6 bases from V and 5 bases from J; junction bases left unmatched: 5. The germline V gene has CDR1 SGHTA and CDR2 FQGNSA. The CDR3 has 13 amino acids. The CDR3 here is CASRRTGPETQYF. The CDR3 DNA is TGTGCCAGCAGGCGGACAGGGCCTGAGACCCAGTACTTC.

This clonotype was detected only a few times. CDR3 loop: CASSLGGSLSTGELFF. DNA for the CDR3: TGCGCCAGCAGCTTGGGAGGTTCCTTGAGTACCGGGGAGCTGTTTTTT. This rearrangement joins TRBV5-1 to TRBJ2-2; D is undetermined. The CDR3 is made up of 16 amino acids. Germline V CDR1 and CDR2: SGHRS, YFSETQ. Trimming stripped 0 bases from V and 5 bases from J, with 14 bases between.

This clonotype was observed at least ten times. The rearrangement links TRBV28 to TRBJ2-5; 13 bases are a match to TRBD2. There are 16 residues in the CDR3. V dropped 5 bases and J dropped 5; count of bases not matched to a gene: 8. In germline, CDR1 is MDHEN, CDR2 SYDVKM. The CDR3 nucleotides are TGTGCCAGCAGTCCTCTCGGGACTAGCGGGGTTGAGACCCAGTACTTC. Its translation: CASSPLGTSGVETQYF.

Ten or more counts support this clonotype. This chain uses TRBV29-1 with TRBJ2-3, with 10 bases lining up with TRBD2. This CDR3 spans 16 amino acids. Germline CDR1 is SQVTM and CDR2 is ANQGSEA. Unmatched junction bases numbered 9, after V lost 5 bases and J lost 1 base. The CDR3 is CSVRSISGGRTDTQYF. CDR3 bases: TGCAGCGTTCGTTCCATTAGCGGGGGGCGCACAGATACGCAGTATTTT.

The chain combines TRBV28 with TRBJ2-1; tentatively, D is TRBD1 or TRBD2 (5 bases each). Per the germline V gene, CDR1 is MDHEN and CDR2 is SYDVKM. This CDR3 comprises 14 residues. Trimming shortened V by 4 bases and J by 9 bases, and 16 bases separated the two germline ends. CDR3 loop: CASSSGTPVGEQFF. DNA for the CDR3: TGTGCCAGCAGTTCCGGGACCCCCGTAGGTGAGCAGTTCTTC.

This clonotype was recorded many times. The rearrangement uses TRBV19 and TRBJ2-1; perhaps D is TRBD1 or TRBD2 (7 bases each). The CDR3 is 15 amino acids. Germline V gene data show CDR1 as LNHDA and CDR2 as SQIVND (reference sequence). Between the trimmed V and J ends, which lost 5 bases and 9 bases, there was a span of 20 bases. The CDR3 DNA follows: TGTGCCAGTAGTCCCGAGGGTGTCAGGGGGGGTGAGCAGTTCTTC. This codes for CASSPEGVRGGEQFF.

This clonotype was seen at least ten times. This sequence may be a read error, since a much larger clone differs from it by one base. The chain uses TRBV5-1 and TRBJ2-5; 7 bases match TRBD1. With V trimmed by 6 bases and J by 11 bases, 10 bases remained unmatched. This CDR3 spans 12 amino acids. The V gene's germline CDR1 is SGHRS and CDR2 YFSETQ. The CDR3 spells CASNRGDNEQYF. CDR3 DNA: TGCGCCAGCAACAGGGGAGACAATGAGCAGTACTTC.

This clonotype was detected only once. The chain combines TRBV12-3 or TRBV12-4 with TRBJ2-5; D gene ambiguous. The CDR3 sequence is 11 residues long. Trimming pared 8 bases from V and 4 bases from J, leaving 8 bases between. For the CDR3, the DNA is TGTGCCAGCCCCAGGCGAGAGACCCAGTACTTC. Its protein is CASPRRETQYF.

In this sample, this clonotype turned up a few times. The chain joins TRBV7-8 to TRBJ2-7, with 11 bases lining up with TRBD2. J was trimmed by 7 bases and V by 2 bases; bases with no gene match: 16. CDR3 size: 18 residues. Germline V lookup: CDR1 SGHVS, CDR2 FQNEAQ. This chain's CDR3 is CASSLLGAGTSGYNEQYF. The CDR3 coding sequence is TGTGCCAGCAGCTTACTAGGAGCCGGGACTAGCGGATACAATGAGCAGTACTTC.

This clonotype was counted a few times. The chain uses TRBV5-4 and TRBJ2-5; TRBD1 agrees at 9 bases. This CDR3 has 15 amino acids. Trimming removed 4 bases from V and 0 bases from J; junction bases left unmatched: 4. Germline lookup yields CDR1 SGHNT and CDR2 YYREEE (reference sequence). The CDR3 bases are TGTGCCAGCAGCAGGACAGGGGAAGACCAAGAGACCCAGTACTTC. This sequence encodes CASSRTGEDQETQYF.

V and J are TRBV30 and TRBJ2-3; D is ambiguous. This CDR3 comprises 12 residues. V was trimmed by 0 bases and J by 4 bases, leaving 5 bases between them. Germline V CDR1 and CDR2: GTSNPN, SVGIG (reference sequence). The CDR3: CAWSVFPDTQYF. The CDR3 region has the DNA TGTGCCTGGAGTGTATTCCCAGATACGCAGTATTTT. The full variable domain, completed using reference TRBV30 and TRBJ2-3, is SQTIHQWPATLVQPVGSPLSLECTVEGTSNPNLYWYRQAAGRGLQLLFYSVGIGQISSEVPQNLSASRPQDRQFILSSKKLLLSDSGFYLCAWSVFPDTQYFGPGTRLTVL.

This clonotype occurred a few times. Since a much larger clone is just one base distant, this may be a read error. The chain carries TRBV6-2 or TRBV6-3 and TRBJ2-3; unclear D gene. Germline CDR1 reads MNHEY; CDR2 reads SVGEGT. The CDR3 extends over 15 amino acids. V lost 4 bases and J lost 4, with 15 bases in between. CDR3 residues: CASSSTRLGADTQYF. CDR3 sequence (DNA): TGTGCCAGCAGTTCCACAAGACTTGGCGCAGATACGCAGTATTTT.